The clone carrying this T cell receptor beta chain occurred once. This CDR3 spans 16 amino acids. Germline lookup yields CDR1 LNHNV and CDR2 YYDKDF (reference sequence). The V and J ends lost 2 bases and 0 bases, in that order; junction bases with no gene match: 5. This specimen belongs to a study of blood T cell repertoires in COVID-19. Across the study: COVID-19 samples, acute and convalescent, were from the United States, Italy and Spain. T cells, B-cell-depleted T cells, or PBMCs supplied cDNA or gDNA.

Participants, roughly 18 to 89 years old, spanned around 25 US areas. Assay used: immunoSEQ multiplex PCR; TCRdb lists only in-frame clones, some missing. The data show 150,000 to 200,000 clones, more than 70% seen once. The origin of this receptor is a woman in her late teens or twenties who had recovered from COVID-19. V and J are TRBV15 and TRBJ2-3, with 7 bases identical to TRBD2. Sequencing input: PBMCs or T cells enriched from blood (not recorded which). This chain's CDR3 is CATSRYREASTDTQYF. The CDR3 DNA reads as TGTGCCACCAGCAGATACCGGGAGGCAAGCACAGATACGCAGTATTTT.